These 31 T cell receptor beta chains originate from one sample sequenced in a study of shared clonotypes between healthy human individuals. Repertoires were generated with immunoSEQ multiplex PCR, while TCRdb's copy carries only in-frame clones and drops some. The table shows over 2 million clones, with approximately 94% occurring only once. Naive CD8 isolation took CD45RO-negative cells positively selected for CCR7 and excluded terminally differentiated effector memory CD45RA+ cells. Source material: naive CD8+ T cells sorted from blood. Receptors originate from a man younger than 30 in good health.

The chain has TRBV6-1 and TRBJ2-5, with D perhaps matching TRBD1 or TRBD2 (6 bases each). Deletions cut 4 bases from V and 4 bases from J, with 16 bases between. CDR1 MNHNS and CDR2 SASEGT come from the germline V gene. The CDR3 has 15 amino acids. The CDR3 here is CASSVGGWGLETQYF. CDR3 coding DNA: TGTGCCAGCAGTGTAGGGGGGTGGGGGCTAGAGACCCAGTACTTC.

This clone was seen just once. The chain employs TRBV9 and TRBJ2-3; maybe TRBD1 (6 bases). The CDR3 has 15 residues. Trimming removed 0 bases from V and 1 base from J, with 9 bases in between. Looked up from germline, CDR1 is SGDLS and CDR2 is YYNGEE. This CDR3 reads CASSVVGAGTDTQYF. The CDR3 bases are TGTGCCAGCAGCGTAGTGGGGGCAGGCACAGATACGCAGTATTTT. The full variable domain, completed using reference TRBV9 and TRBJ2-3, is DSGVTQTPKHLITATGQRVTLRCSPRSGDLSVYWYQQSLDQGLQFLIQYYNGEERAKGNILERFSAQQFPDLHSELNLSSLELGDSALYFCASSVVGAGTDTQYFGPGTRLTVL.

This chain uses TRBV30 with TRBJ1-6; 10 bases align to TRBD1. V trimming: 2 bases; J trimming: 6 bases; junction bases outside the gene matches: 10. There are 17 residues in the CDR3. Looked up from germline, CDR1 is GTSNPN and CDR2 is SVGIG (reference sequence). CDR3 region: CAWSPRMTGGPNSPLHF. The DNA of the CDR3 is TGTGCCTGGAGTCCTCGGATGACAGGGGGCCCTAATTCACCCCTCCACTTT. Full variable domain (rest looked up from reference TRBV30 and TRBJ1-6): SQTIHQWPATLVQPVGSPLSLECTVEGTSNPNLYWYRQAAGRGLQLLFYSVGIGQISSEVPQNLSASRPQDRQFILSSKKLLLSDSGFYLCAWSPRMTGGPNSPLHFGNGTRLTVT.

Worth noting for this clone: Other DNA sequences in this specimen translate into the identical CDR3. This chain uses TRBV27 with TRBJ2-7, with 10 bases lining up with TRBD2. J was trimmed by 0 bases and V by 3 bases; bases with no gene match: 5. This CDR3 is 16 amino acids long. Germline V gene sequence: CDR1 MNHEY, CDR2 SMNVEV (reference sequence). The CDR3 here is CASSFSSGGVSYEQYF. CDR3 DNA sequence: TGTGCCAGCAGTTTCTCGAGCGGGGGGGTCTCCTACGAGCAGTACTTC.

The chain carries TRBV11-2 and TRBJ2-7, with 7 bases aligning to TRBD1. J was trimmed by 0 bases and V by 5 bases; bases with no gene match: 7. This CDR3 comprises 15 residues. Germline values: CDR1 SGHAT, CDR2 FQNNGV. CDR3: CASSAGTASSYEQYF. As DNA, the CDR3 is TGTGCCAGCAGCGCCGGGACAGCAAGCTCCTACGAGCAGTACTTC.

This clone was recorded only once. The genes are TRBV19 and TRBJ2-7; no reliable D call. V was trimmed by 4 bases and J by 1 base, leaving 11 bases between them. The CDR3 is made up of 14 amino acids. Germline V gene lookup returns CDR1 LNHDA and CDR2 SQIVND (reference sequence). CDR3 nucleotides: TGTGCCAGTAGTAACCGACGGACGTCCTACGAGCAGTACTTC. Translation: CASSNRRTSYEQYF.

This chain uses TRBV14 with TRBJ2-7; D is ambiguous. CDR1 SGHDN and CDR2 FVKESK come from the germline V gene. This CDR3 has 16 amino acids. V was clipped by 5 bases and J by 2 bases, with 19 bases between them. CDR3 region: CASSLFHDGVAYEQYF. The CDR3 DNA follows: TGTGCCAGCAGCTTATTCCACGATGGGGTCGCCTACGAGCAGTACTTC.

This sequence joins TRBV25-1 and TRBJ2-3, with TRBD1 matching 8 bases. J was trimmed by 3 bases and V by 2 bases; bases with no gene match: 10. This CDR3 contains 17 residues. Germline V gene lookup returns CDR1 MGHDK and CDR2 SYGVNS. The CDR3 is CASSETRTGWETDTQYF. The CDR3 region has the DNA TGTGCCAGCAGTGAAACCCGGACAGGGTGGGAAACAGATACGCAGTATTTT.

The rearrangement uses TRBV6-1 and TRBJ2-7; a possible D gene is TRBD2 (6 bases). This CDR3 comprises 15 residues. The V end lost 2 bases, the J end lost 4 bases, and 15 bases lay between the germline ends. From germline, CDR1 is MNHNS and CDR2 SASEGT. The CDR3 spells CASSENWGAGYEQYF. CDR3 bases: TGTGCCAGCAGTGAAAATTGGGGCGCGGGATACGAGCAGTACTTC.

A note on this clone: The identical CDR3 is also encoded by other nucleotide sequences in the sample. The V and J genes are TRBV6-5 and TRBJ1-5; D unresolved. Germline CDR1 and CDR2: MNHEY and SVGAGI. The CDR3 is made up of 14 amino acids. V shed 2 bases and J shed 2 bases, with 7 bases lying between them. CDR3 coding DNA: TGTGCCAGCAGTTACGGTGAGGGCAATCAGCCCCAGCATTTT. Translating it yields CASSYGEGNQPQHF.

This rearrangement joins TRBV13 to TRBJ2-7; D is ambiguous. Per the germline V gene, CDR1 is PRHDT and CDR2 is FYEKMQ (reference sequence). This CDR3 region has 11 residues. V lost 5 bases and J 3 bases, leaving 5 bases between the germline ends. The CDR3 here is CASSDGYEQYF. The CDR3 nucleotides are TGTGCCAGCAGCGACGGCTACGAGCAGTACTTC.

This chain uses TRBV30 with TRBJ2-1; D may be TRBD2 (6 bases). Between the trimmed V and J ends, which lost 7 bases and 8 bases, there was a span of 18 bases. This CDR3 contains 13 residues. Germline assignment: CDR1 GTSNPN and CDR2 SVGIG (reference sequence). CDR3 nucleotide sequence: TGTGCCTCGAGCAGCGGGCTAGGGGATGAGCAGTTCTTC. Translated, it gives CASSSGLGDEQFF.

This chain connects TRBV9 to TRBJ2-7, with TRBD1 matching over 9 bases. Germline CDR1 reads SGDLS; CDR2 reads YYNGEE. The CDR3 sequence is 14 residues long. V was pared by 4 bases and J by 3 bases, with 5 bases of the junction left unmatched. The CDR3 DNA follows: TGTGCCAGCAGCCTAGGGACAGGGTACTACGAGCAGTACTTC. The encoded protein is CASSLGTGYYEQYF.

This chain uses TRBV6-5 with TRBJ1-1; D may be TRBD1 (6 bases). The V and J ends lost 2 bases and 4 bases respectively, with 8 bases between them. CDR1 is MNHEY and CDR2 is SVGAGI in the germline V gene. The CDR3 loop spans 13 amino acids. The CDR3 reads CASSYQGSTEAFF. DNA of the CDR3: TGTGCCAGCAGTTACCAGGGGTCCACTGAAGCTTTCTTT.

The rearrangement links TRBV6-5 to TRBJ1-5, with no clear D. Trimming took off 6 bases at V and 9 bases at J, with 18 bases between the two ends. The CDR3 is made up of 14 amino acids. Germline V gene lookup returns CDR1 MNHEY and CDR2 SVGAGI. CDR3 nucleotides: TGTGCCAGCAGCCTCTCGGTGGGATACGGGCCCCAGCATTTT. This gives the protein CASSLSVGYGPQHF.

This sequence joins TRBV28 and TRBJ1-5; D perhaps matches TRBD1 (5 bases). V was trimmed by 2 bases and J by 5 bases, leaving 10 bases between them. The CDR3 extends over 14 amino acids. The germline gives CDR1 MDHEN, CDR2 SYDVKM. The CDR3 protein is CASSLMRGDQPQHF. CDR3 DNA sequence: TGTGCCAGCAGTTTAATGAGGGGTGATCAGCCCCAGCATTTT.

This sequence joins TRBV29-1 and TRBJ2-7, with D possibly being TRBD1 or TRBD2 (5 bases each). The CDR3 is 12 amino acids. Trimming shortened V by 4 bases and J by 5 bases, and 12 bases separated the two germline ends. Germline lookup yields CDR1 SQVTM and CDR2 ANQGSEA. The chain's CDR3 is CSVVGEGDEQYF. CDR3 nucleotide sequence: TGCAGCGTTGTGGGGGAAGGCGACGAGCAGTACTTC.

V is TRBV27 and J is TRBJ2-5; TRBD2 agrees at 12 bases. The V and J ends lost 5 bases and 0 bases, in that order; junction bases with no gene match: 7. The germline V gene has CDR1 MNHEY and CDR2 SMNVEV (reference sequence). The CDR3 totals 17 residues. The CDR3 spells CASSPHRLAGDQETQYF. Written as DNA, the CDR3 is TGTGCCAGCAGTCCCCACAGACTAGCGGGGGACCAAGAGACCCAGTACTTC.

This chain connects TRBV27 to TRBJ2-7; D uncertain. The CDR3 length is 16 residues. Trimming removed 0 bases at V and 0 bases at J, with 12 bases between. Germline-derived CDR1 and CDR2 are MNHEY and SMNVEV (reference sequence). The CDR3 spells CASSLSWVLSSYEQYF. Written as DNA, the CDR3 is TGTGCCAGCAGTTTATCCTGGGTCCTTAGCTCCTACGAGCAGTACTTC.

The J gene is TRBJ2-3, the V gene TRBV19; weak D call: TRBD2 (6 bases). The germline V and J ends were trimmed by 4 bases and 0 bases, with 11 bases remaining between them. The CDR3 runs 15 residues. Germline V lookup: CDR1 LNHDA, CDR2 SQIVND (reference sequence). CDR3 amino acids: CASSSVAVSTDTQYF. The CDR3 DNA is TGTGCCAGTAGTAGTGTAGCGGTAAGCACAGATACGCAGTATTTT.

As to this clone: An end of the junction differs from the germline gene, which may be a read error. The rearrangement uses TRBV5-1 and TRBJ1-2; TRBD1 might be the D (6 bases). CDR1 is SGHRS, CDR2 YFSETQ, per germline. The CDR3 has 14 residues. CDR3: CASSFPGANYSYTF. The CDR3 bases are TGCGCCAGCAGCTTCCCGGGGGCAAACTATAGCTACACCTTC.

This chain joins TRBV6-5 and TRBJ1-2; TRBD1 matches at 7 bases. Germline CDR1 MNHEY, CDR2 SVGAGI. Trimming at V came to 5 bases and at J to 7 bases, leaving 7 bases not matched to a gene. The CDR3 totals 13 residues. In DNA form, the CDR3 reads TGTGCCAGCAGTATCACAGGGGCCAGTGGCTACACCTTC. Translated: CASSITGASGYTF.

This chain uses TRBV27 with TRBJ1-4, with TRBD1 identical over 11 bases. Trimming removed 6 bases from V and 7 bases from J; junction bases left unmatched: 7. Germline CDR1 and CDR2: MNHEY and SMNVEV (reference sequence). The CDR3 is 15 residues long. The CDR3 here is CASSIAGTGGEKLFF. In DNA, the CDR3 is TGTGCCAGCAGCATAGCCGGGACAGGGGGTGAAAAACTGTTTTTT.

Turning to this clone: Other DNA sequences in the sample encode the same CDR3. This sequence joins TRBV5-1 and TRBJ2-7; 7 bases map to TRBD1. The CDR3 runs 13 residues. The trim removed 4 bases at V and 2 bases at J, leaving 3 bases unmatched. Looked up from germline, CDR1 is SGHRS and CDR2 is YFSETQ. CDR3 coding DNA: TGCGCCAGCAGCCCGGGACAGACCTACGAGCAGTACTTC. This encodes CASSPGQTYEQYF.

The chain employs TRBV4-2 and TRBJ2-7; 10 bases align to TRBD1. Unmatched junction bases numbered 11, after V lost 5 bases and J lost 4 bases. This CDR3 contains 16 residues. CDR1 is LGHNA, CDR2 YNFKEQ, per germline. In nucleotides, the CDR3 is TGTGCCAGCAGCTACAGCCCCGGGACAGGGGATTACGAGCAGTACTTC. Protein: CASSYSPGTGDYEQYF.

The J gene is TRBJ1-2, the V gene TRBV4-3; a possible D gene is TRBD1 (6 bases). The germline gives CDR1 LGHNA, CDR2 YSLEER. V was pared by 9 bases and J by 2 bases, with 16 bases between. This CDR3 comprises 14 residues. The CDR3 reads CASGQGGFNYGYTF. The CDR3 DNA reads TGCGCCAGTGGCCAAGGGGGGTTCAACTATGGCTACACCTTC.

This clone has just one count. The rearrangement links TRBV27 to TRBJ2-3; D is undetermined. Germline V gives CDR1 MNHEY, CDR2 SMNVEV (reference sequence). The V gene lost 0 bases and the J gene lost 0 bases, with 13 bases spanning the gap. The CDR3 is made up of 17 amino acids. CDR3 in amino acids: CASSLSLGQMSTDTQYF. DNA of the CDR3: TGTGCCAGCAGTTTATCCCTTGGTCAGATGAGCACAGATACGCAGTATTTT.

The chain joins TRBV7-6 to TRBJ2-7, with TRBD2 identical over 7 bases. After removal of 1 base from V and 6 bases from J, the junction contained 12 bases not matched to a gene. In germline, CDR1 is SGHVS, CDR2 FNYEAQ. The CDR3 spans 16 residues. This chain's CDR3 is CASSLVTSAPISEQYF. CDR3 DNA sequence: TGTGCCAGCAGCTTAGTTACTAGCGCCCCCATCAGCGAGCAGTACTTC.

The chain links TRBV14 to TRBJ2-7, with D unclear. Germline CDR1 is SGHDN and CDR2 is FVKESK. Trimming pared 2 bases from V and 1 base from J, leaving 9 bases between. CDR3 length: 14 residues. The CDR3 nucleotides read TGTGCCAGCAGCCAATTTACTGGTTCCTACGAGCAGTACTTC. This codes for CASSQFTGSYEQYF.

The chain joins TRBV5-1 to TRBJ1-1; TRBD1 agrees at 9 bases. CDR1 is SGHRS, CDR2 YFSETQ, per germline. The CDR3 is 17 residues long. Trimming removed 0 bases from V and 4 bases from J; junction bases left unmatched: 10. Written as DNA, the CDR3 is TGCGCCAGCAGCTTGGGGTGGACAGGGGCCGCCGCCACTGAAGCTTTCTTT. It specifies CASSLGWTGAAATEAFF.

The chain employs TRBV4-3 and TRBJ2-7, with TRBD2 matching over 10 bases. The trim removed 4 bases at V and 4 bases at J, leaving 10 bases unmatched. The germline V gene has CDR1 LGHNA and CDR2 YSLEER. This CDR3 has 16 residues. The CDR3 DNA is TGCGCCAGCAGCCCAGGGGCGCTAGCGGGGGATTACGAGCAGTACTTC. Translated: CASSPGALAGDYEQYF.